This record covers a single T cell receptor (beta chain). Its antigen is currently not known. Base qualities are not at hand, and no much larger clone is one base apart. Participants in the prospective study were aged roughly 18 to 89 years, lived in 20 to 30 United States geographic areas, and enrolled through a virtual design. In the prospective study, cohorts were assigned on the basis of participant-reported clinical history obtained from a screening survey and a study questionnaire. For ImmuneRACE Cohort 3, a participant was defined as recovered based on two consecutive negative NP/OP PCR tests, clearance by a healthcare professional, or resolution of symptoms. Each participant in the prospective study had whole blood, serum and a nasopharyngeal or oropharyngeal swab collected by mobile phlebotomists. Additional blood draws and questionnaires over an approximately two-month period could optionally be provided by prospective study participants. Before DNA extraction, blood samples from the prospective study were shipped at room temperature or frozen.

This sample was included in a study of blood T cell repertoires in COVID-19 (TCRdb year 2020). Looking at the study overall: Collaborator samples came from the United States, Italy and Spain and covered acute and convalescent phases of COVID-19. The material from the prospective study consisted of cDNA or gDNA derived from T cells, B-cell-depleted T cells, or PBMCs. Subjects who had been exposed to COVID-19, were actively infected with it, or had recovered from it provided the deeply sampled blood TCRbeta repertoires that made up the dataset. A freely available public database, intended as a resource for researchers studying the immune response to SARS-CoV-2, is where the repertoires were released. Samples were obtained from the ongoing ImmuneRACE study (first 160 participants) and from 1,254 subjects provided by 6 global collaborators. Sample metadata almost always included a de-identified subject ID, COVID-19 status, age in years and sex. HLA class I and class II types, where available, came from metadata supplied by the sample provider rather than from assay-based typing. What the work shows at the level of the full study, not this receptor alone: The amount of clinical and demographic metadata varied by source and participant and was provided uncurated.

From its cysteine to its phenylalanine, the CDR3 spans 15 amino acids. The sequence is cut down to CDR3 DNA, 45 bases in frame from base 1. The germline V gene yields SGDLS for CDR1 and YYNGEE for CDR2. The germline V end is reduced by 3 bases and the J end by 8 bases; junction bases left unmatched: 8. TCRbeta CDR3 regions were amplified from genomic DNA using the immunoSEQ Assay, a bias-controlled multiplex PCR. Turning to the authors' computational methods: Within the assay, amplification of reference gene primers was used to estimate how many nucleated cells each sample contained. To quantify the absolute abundance of each unique TCRbeta CDR3 rearrangement, sequence reads were collapsed and filtered. For each sample, productive Simpson clonality was calculated as the square root of Simpson's diversity index across productive rearrangements. TCRdb stores this immuneACCESS table with in-frame sequences only. Part of the clones is absent; in the studies checked, under half of the shortfall reflects unresolved V genes, and no reason is known for the rest. V and J calls and clone size are given by that table; D and trimming were obtained from the DNA. The sample table holds hundreds of thousands of clones, of which roughly nine tenths were seen once. Approximately 2.5% of the sample is taken by the ten largest.

What was sequenced was PBMCs or T cells enriched from blood (not recorded which). The V gene is TRBV9 and the J gene is TRBJ1-6, with 7 bases aligning to TRBD1. This sequence originates from a man aged 55 to 70 who had recovered from COVID-19. For the CDR3, the sequence is CASSATPGTDSPLHF. The DNA is as follows: TGTGCCAGCAGCGCAACTCCGGGGACAGATTCACCCCTCCACTTT.